These 22 T cell receptor beta chains came from one sample sequenced in a study of blood T cell repertoires in COVID-19. TCRdb's copy holds only in-frame clones and misses some; the assay was immunoSEQ multiplex PCR. The sample has 250,000 to 350,000 clones; 80% to 90% are singletons. The sequenced sample consisted of PBMCs or T cells enriched from blood (not recorded which). All receptors derive from a woman younger than 30 who had recovered from COVID-19.

The chain combines TRBV9 with TRBJ2-1; D is perhaps TRBD2 (6 bases). V gave up 3 bases and J gave up 4 bases, with 14 bases separating them. CDR1 SGDLS and CDR2 YYNGEE come from the germline V gene. CDR3 length: 15 residues. The DNA of the CDR3 is TGTGCCAGCAGCGCCGTAGCGGCCCCATACAATGAGCAGTTCTTC. It is translated as CASSAVAAPYNEQFF.

The gene calls are TRBV13 and TRBJ2-4; 13 positions agree with TRBD2. Germline trimming cut 3 bases from V and 0 bases from J; bases unmatched to any gene: 5. The V gene's germline CDR1 is PRHDT and CDR2 FYEKMQ (reference sequence). The CDR3 is 18 amino acids. The CDR3 spells CASSFGLAGELAKNIQYF. CDR3 sequence (DNA): TGTGCCAGCAGCTTCGGACTAGCGGGGGAACTAGCCAAAAACATTCAGTACTTC. Full variable domain (outside the CDR3, taken from reference TRBV13 and TRBJ2-4): AAGVIQSPRHLIKEKRETATLKCYPIPRHDTVYWYQQGPGQDPQFLISFYEKMQSDKGSIPDRFSAQQFSDYHSELNMSSLELGDSALYFCASSFGLAGELAKNIQYFGAGTRLSVL.

This chain uses TRBV11-2 with TRBJ1-3; D is perhaps TRBD1 (5 bases). This CDR3 region has 14 residues. Trimming pared 8 bases from V and 0 bases from J, leaving 11 bases between. Germline CDR1 is SGHAT and CDR2 is FQNNGV. CDR3 amino acids: CASRIGHSGNTIYF. CDR3 sequence (DNA): TGTGCCAGCCGAATTGGACACTCTGGAAACACCATATATTTT.

The V and J genes are TRBV19 and TRBJ1-2; 8 bases line up with TRBD1. With 3 bases clipped from V and 4 bases from J, the junction kept 1 base outside the gene matches. The CDR3 runs 13 residues. Looked up from germline, CDR1 is LNHDA and CDR2 is SQIVND (reference sequence). For the CDR3, the DNA is TGTGCCAGTAGTATGGACAGGGTCTATGGCTACACCTTC. Translating gives CASSMDRVYGYTF.

The chain has TRBV19 and TRBJ2-1, with 7 nucleotides matching TRBD1. Per germline, CDR1 LNHDA and CDR2 SQIVND (reference sequence). Trimming removed 9 bases from V and 3 bases from J; junction bases left unmatched: 8. The CDR3 contains 14 residues. CDR3 bases: TGTGCCAGCCAAGGGACAGTTCGCTACAATGAGCAGTTCTTC. Encoded protein: CASQGTVRYNEQFF.

This clone was detected only once. V gene TRBV4-2 combines with J gene TRBJ2-5; the match to TRBD2 covers 7 bases. This CDR3 contains 16 residues. Trimming cost V 1 base and J 4 bases; bases outside gene matches: 9. CDR1 is LGHNA, CDR2 YNFKEQ, per germline. The CDR3 DNA reads as TGTGCCAGCAGCCAAGTAGGCGGGAGCAACCTAGAGACCCAGTACTTC. Amino acid sequence: CASSQVGGSNLETQYF.

The chain employs TRBV27 and TRBJ2-1, with 9 bases that match TRBD2. Germline trimming cut 6 bases from V and 10 bases from J; bases unmatched to any gene: 7. CDR1 is MNHEY, CDR2 SMNVEV, per germline (reference sequence). The CDR3 has 13 residues. This CDR3 is CASSQGGTSEQFF. CDR3 nucleotides: TGTGCCAGCAGCCAGGGCGGGACTAGCGAGCAGTTCTTC.

The CDR3 spells CASSWGQGLGETQYF. The CDR3 DNA follows: TGCGCCAGCAGCTGGGGACAGGGTCTGGGAGAGACCCAGTACTTC. The J gene is TRBJ2-5, the V gene TRBV5-1; 9 bases agree with TRBD1. V lost 3 bases, J lost 4 bases, and 7 bases stayed unmatched. The germline CDR1 and CDR2 sequences are SGHRS and YFSETQ. CDR3 size: 15 residues.

V gene TRBV6-2 or TRBV6-3 combines with J gene TRBJ2-6; 7 bases fit TRBD1. Germline CDR1 is MNHEY and CDR2 is SVGEGT. The CDR3 runs to 16 residues. With 5 bases clipped from V and 0 bases from J, the junction kept 4 bases outside the gene matches. DNA of the CDR3: TGTGCCAGCAGTCACGGGACAGTCTCTGGGGCCAACGTCCTGACTTTC. It codes for CASSHGTVSGANVLTF.

The chain links TRBV28 to TRBJ1-2; no definite D call. The CDR3 is 17 residues long. Deletions cut 4 bases from V and 8 bases from J, with 26 bases between. In germline, CDR1 is MDHEN, CDR2 SYDVKM. The CDR3 sequence is CASSSTLLSERIGGYTF. The CDR3 DNA follows: TGTGCCAGCAGTTCGACCCTCCTGAGTGAGAGAATCGGGGGCTACACCTTC.

The rearrangement links TRBV4-2 to TRBJ2-3; 11 nucleotides agree with TRBD2. Germline values: CDR1 LGHNA, CDR2 YNFKEQ. The CDR3 has 17 residues. Trimming cost V 5 bases and J 3 bases; bases outside gene matches: 10. CDR3 sequence: CASSLAGGPRLTDTQYF. The CDR3 DNA is TGTGCCAGCAGCTTAGCGGGAGGGCCAAGATTGACAGATACGCAGTATTTT.

Written as DNA, the CDR3 is TGCGCCAGCAGCTTGGGGAGTAGTACCGGGGAAGAGACCCAGTACTTC. This encodes CASSLGSSTGEETQYF. The chain joins TRBV5-1 to TRBJ2-5; D might be TRBD2 (5 bases). The ends were cut back, 0 bases at V and 3 bases at J, with 15 bases in the middle. Germline lookup yields CDR1 SGHRS and CDR2 YFSETQ. This CDR3 has 16 residues. The full variable domain, rest sourced from reference TRBV5-1 and TRBJ2-5, is KAGVTQTPRYLIKTRGQQVTLSCSPISGHRSVSWYQQTPGQGLQFLFEYFSETQRNKGNFPGRFSGRQFSNSRSEMNVSTLELGDSALYLCASSLGSSTGEETQYFGPGTRLLVL.

This chain uses TRBV6-5 with TRBJ1-2, with 7 bases identical to TRBD1. The CDR3 totals 12 residues. J lost 4 bases, V lost 9 bases, and 5 bases had no gene match. Germline V gives CDR1 MNHEY, CDR2 SVGAGI. In nucleotides, the CDR3 is TGTGCCAGTCTAACAGGGGCCTATGGCTACACCTTC. Amino acid sequence: CASLTGAYGYTF.

The V and J genes are TRBV10-3 and TRBJ2-2, with 16 bases aligning to TRBD2. CDR1 ENHRY and CDR2 SYGVKD come from the germline V gene. V shed 5 bases and J 2 bases; nucleotides not matched to a gene: 5. CDR3 length: 18 amino acids. In DNA, the CDR3 is TGTGCCATCAGTCGGGGACTAGCGGGGGGGACTAACACCGGGGAGCTGTTTTTT. Amino acid sequence: CAISRGLAGGTNTGELFF.

This chain uses TRBV5-4 with TRBJ2-5; 10 nucleotides match TRBD2. The CDR3 is made up of 15 amino acids. The germline gives CDR1 SGHNT, CDR2 YYREEE (reference sequence). Trimming removed 1 base from V and 7 bases from J; junction bases left unmatched: 7. CDR3 loop: CASSLKSGGAWTQYF. As DNA, the CDR3 is TGTGCCAGCAGCTTGAAGAGCGGGGGGGCCTGGACCCAGTACTTC.

V gene TRBV5-6 combines with J gene TRBJ1-2, with 10 positions matching TRBD1. The germline gives CDR1 SGHDT, CDR2 YYEEEE. CDR3 length: 16 residues. Germline trimming cut 4 bases from V and 7 bases from J; bases unmatched to any gene: 13. CDR3 amino acids: CASSVLPPGQGTGYTF. As DNA, the CDR3 is TGTGCCAGCAGCGTGTTACCTCCGGGACAGGGGACTGGCTACACCTTC.

This clone was seen a handful of times. The CDR3 spells CASSTRRRAIDTGELFF. Written as DNA, the CDR3 is TGTGCCAGCAGTACGAGGAGGCGGGCAATTGACACCGGGGAGCTGTTTTTT. The J gene is TRBJ2-2, the V gene TRBV6-2 or TRBV6-3, with a tentative D call TRBD2 (5 bases). Germline CDR1 reads MNHEY; CDR2 reads SVGEGT. The CDR3 is made up of 17 amino acids. Trimming removed 5 bases from V and 3 bases from J, with 19 bases in between.

The chain joins TRBV11-2 to TRBJ2-1; TRBD2 agrees at 8 bases. The length of the CDR3 is 14 residues. Trimming at V came to 1 base and at J to 6 bases, leaving 2 bases not matched to a gene. The germline gives CDR1 SGHAT, CDR2 FQNNGV. CDR3 coding DNA: TGTGCCAGCAGCTTAGCCGGACTAGCCAATGAGCAGTTCTTC. Encoded protein: CASSLAGLANEQFF.

This chain links TRBV28 with TRBJ2-1; D uncertain. Per the germline V gene, CDR1 is MDHEN and CDR2 is SYDVKM. Trimming pared 1 base from V and 2 bases from J, leaving 12 bases between. This CDR3 region has 16 residues. The DNA of the CDR3 is TGTGCCAGCAGTTTATCGTCAGGCGTTCCCTACAATGAGCAGTTCTTC. It specifies CASSLSSGVPYNEQFF.

The chain joins TRBV5-1 to TRBJ2-5; D might be TRBD2 (5 bases). The germline V gene encodes CDR1 SGHRS and CDR2 YFSETQ. CDR3 length: 16 residues. With 4 bases removed from V and 5 bases from J, the gap between germline ends came to 21 bases. The CDR3 is CASSEGVAQDVETQYF. DNA for the CDR3: TGCGCCAGCAGCGAAGGAGTAGCGCAGGACGTCGAGACCCAGTACTTC. Full variable domain (outside the CDR3, taken from reference TRBV5-1 and TRBJ2-5): KAGVTQTPRYLIKTRGQQVTLSCSPISGHRSVSWYQQTPGQGLQFLFEYFSETQRNKGNFPGRFSGRQFSNSRSEMNVSTLELGDSALYLCASSEGVAQDVETQYFGPGTRLLVL.

The chain has TRBV2 and TRBJ2-7; a possible D gene is TRBD1 (6 bases). This CDR3 spans 14 amino acids. CDR1 and CDR2 (germline): SNHLY, FYNNEI. Trimming stripped 4 bases from V and 3 bases from J, with 13 bases between. This chain's CDR3 is CASSAYRENYEQYF. Here the CDR3 DNA reads TGTGCCAGCAGTGCCTACAGGGAAAACTACGAGCAGTACTTC. The whole variable domain, remainder taken from reference TRBV2 and TRBJ2-7, is EPEVTQTPSHQVTQMGQEVILRCVPISNHLYFYWYRQILGQKVEFLVSFYNNEISEKSEIFDDQFSVERPDGSNFTLKIRSTKLEDSAMYFCASSAYRENYEQYFGPGTRLTVT.

CDR3 nucleotide sequence: TGTGCCAGCAGCGTAACAGGGCCATATGGCTACACCTTC. Residues: CASSVTGPYGYTF. The genes are TRBV6-5 and TRBJ1-2, with TRBD1 as a possible D gene (6 bases). V dropped 6 bases and J dropped 5 bases, with 13 bases sitting between them. The V gene's germline CDR1 is MNHEY and CDR2 SVGAGI. This CDR3 is 13 amino acids long.